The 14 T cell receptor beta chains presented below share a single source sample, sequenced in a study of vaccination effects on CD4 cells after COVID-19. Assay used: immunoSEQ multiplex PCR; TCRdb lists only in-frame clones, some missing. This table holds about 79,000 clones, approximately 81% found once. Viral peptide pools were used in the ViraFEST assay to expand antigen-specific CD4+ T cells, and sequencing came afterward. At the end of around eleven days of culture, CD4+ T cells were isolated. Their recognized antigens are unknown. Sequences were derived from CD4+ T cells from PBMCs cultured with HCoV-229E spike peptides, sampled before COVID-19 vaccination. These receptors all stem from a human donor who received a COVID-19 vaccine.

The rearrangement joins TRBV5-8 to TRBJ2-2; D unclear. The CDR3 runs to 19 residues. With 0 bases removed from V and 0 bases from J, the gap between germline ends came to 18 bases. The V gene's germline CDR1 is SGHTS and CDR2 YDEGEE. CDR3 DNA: TGTGCCAGCAGCTTGGTGTACAAATGGGGTCAGTCGAACACCGGGGAGCTGTTTTTT. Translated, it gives CASSLVYKWGQSNTGELFF.

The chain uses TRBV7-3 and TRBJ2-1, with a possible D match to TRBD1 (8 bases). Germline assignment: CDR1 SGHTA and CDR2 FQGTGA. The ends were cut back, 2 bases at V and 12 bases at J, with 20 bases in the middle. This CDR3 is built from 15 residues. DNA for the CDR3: TGTGCCAGCAGCTTAGCGGGGGACCTTACAGGGGGGCAGTTCTTC. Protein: CASSLAGDLTGGQFF.

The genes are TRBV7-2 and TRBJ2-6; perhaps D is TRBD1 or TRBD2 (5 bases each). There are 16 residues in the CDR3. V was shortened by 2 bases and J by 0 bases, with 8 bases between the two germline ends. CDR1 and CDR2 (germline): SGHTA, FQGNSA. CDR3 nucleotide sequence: TGTGCCAGCAGCTTAAGAGGGGTCTCTGGGGCCAACGTCCTGACTTTC. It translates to CASSLRGVSGANVLTF.

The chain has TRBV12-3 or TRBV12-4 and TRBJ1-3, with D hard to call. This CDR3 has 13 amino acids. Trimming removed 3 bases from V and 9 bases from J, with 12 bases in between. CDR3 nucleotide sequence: TGTGCCAGCAGTTTCAGTGTTGGAGCCACCATATATTTT. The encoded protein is CASSFSVGATIYF.

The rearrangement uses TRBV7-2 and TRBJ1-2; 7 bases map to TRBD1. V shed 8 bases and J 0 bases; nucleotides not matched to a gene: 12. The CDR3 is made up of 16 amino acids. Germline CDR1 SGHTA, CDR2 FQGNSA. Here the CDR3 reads CASGTEGHATNYGYTF. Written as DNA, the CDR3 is TGTGCCAGCGGGACAGAGGGACACGCCACTAACTATGGCTACACCTTC.

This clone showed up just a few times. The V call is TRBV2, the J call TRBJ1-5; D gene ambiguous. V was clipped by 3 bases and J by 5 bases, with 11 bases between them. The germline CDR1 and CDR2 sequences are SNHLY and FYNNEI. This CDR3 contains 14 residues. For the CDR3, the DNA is TGTGCCAGCAGTGAGGAGGGCGGTGATCAGCCCCAGCATTTT. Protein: CASSEEGGDQPQHF. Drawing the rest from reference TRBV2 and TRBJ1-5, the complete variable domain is EPEVTQTPSHQVTQMGQEVILRCVPISNHLYFYWYRQILGQKVEFLVSFYNNEISEKSEIFDDQFSVERPDGSNFTLKIRSTKLEDSAMYFCASSEEGGDQPQHFGDGTRLSIL.

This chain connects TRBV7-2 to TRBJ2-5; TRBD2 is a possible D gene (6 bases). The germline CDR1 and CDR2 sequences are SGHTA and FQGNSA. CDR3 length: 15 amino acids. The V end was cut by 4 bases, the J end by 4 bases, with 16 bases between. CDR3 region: CASSSERVRGETQYF. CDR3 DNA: TGTGCCAGCAGCTCGGAGCGGGTTCGGGGAGAGACCCAGTACTTC.

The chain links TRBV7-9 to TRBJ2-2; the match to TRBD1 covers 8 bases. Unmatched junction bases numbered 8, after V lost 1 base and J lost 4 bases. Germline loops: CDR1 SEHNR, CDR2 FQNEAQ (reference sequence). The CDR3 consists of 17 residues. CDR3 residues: CASSLVRGTGITGELFF. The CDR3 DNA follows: TGTGCCAGCAGCTTAGTCCGGGGGACAGGAATCACCGGGGAGCTGTTTTTT.

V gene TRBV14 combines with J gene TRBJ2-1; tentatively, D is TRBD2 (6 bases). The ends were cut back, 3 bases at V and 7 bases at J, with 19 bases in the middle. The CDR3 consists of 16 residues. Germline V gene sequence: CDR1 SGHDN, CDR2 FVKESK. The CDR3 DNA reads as TGTGCCAGCAGCCAGTTACGGGGGAGCGGATTGAATGAGCAGTTCTTC. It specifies CASSQLRGSGLNEQFF.

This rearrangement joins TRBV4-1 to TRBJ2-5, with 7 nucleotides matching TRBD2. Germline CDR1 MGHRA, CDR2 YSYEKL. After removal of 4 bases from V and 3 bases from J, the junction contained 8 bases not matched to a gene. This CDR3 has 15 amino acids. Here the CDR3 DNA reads TGCGCCAGCAGCCTCGGGAGCGGGGTCAAAGAGACCCAGTACTTC. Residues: CASSLGSGVKETQYF.

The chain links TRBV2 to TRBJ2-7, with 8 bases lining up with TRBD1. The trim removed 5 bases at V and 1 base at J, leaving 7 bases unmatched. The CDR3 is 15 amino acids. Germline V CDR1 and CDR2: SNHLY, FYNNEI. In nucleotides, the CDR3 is TGTGCCAGCAGTTTACAGGGGGGACGGTCCTACGAGCAGTACGTC. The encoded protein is CASSLQGGRSYEQYV.

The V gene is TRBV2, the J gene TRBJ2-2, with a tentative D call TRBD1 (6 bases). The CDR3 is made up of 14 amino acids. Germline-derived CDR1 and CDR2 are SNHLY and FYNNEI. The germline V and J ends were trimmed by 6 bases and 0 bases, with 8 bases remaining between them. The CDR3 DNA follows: TGTGCCAGCAGACAGGGTACGAACACCGGGGAGCTGTTTTTT. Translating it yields CASRQGTNTGELFF.

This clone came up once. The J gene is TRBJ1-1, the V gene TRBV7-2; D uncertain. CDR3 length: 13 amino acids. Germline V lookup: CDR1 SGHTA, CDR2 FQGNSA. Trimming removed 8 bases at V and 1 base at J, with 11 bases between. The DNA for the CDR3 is TGTGCCAGCCGAGAAGGGCCGAACACTGAAGCTTTCTTT. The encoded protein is CASREGPNTEAFF.

CDR3 bases: TGTGCCAGCAGTCCTGGGCTTTACGAGCAGTACGTC. Amino acid sequence: CASSPGLYEQYV. The chain links TRBV6-5 to TRBJ2-7; D ambiguous. Looked up from germline, CDR1 is MNHEY and CDR2 is SVGAGI. The V end lost 5 bases, the J end lost 4 bases, and 9 bases lay between the germline ends. The CDR3 contains 12 residues.